This entry lists 17 T cell receptor beta chains sequenced from one sample in a study of post-analysis software for immune sequencing data. General study findings and limits: Patients used about five TRBV segments, including TRBV5-6, TRBV5-1 and TRBV20-1, more often than controls.

Sequencing libraries made from TCR beta cDNA carried unique molecular identifiers. MiXCR was run by TCRdb on the PCR reads, yielding one entry per CDR3 protein. The table lists a few hundred thousand distinct CDR3 sequences, over 30% of them singletons. No antigen has been identified for these receptors. Sample: blood. The receptors stem from a girl aged 2 to 9 with multiple sclerosis.

The chain combines TRBV6-6 with TRBJ2-1; 14 positions agree with TRBD2. Trimming took 6 bases from V and 6 from J; bases not matched to a gene: 7. Germline CDR1 reads MNHNY; CDR2 reads SVGAGI (reference sequence). CDR3 length equals 16 residues. This CDR3 is CASSPTSGGARNEQFF. CDR3 DNA: TGTGCCAGCAGCCCGACTAGCGGGGGGGCTCGCAATGAGCAGTTCTTC.

The rearrangement joins TRBV6-5 to TRBJ1-5; 7 nucleotides line up with TRBD1. J lost 2 bases, V lost 6 bases, and 4 bases had no gene match. The CDR3 spans 14 residues. Germline V gene sequence: CDR1 MNHEY, CDR2 SVGAGI. The CDR3 bases are TGTGCCAGCAGCACCGACAGGGGCAATCAGCCCCAGCATTTT. It is translated as CASSTDRGNQPQHF.

The chain links TRBV29-1 to TRBJ2-1; possible D gene TRBD1, 5 bases. V was pared by 1 base and J by 0 bases, with 7 bases between. This CDR3 contains 14 residues. From germline, CDR1 is SQVTM and CDR2 ANQGSEA. In nucleotides, the CDR3 is TGCAGCGTTGAAGGACAGAGCTCCTACAATGAGCAGTTCTTC. Translating gives CSVEGQSSYNEQFF.

This clonotype was counted only a few times. The J gene is TRBJ2-5, the V gene TRBV28; 7 nucleotides match TRBD1. CDR3 length: 13 amino acids. Germline lookup yields CDR1 MDHEN and CDR2 SYDVKM. The V segment lost 2 bases and the J segment 11 bases; nucleotides outside the gene matches: 8. The CDR3: CASSLRKGAKQYF. DNA for the CDR3: TGTGCCAGCAGTTTACGGAAGGGGGCGAAGCAGTACTTC.

This rearrangement joins TRBV6-1 to TRBJ2-1; 7 nucleotides line up with TRBD1. Germline CDR1 reads MNHNS; CDR2 reads SASEGT. V was pared by 1 base and J by 1 base, with 7 bases of the junction left unmatched. CDR3 length equals 17 residues. The CDR3 here is CASSEGLGRGSYNEQFF. DNA for the CDR3: TGTGCCAGCAGTGAAGGTTTGGGCAGGGGGTCCTACAATGAGCAGTTCTTC.

The chain couples TRBV6-6 to TRBJ2-5; D unresolved. Germline V lookup: CDR1 MNHNY, CDR2 SVGAGI (reference sequence). The V and J ends lost 4 bases and 0 bases respectively, with 12 bases between them. CDR3 length equals 15 residues. The CDR3 spells CASSSRPLYQETQYF. CDR3 DNA: TGTGCCAGCAGTTCCCGACCCCTTTACCAAGAGACCCAGTACTTC.

This chain joins TRBV3-1 and TRBJ2-1, with 9 bases identical to TRBD2. The CDR3 runs to 17 residues. V was pared by 4 bases and J by 7 bases, with 14 bases of the junction left unmatched. The V gene's germline CDR1 is LGHDT and CDR2 YNNKEL (reference sequence). The CDR3 DNA follows: TGTGCCAGCAGCCGTTTCCTCGCGACTAGCGGAGCAAATGAGCAGTTCTTC. Residues: CASSRFLATSGANEQFF.

The chain uses TRBV20-1 and TRBJ2-5; 11 bases are a match to TRBD2. After removal of 2 bases from V and 11 bases from J, the junction contained 13 bases not matched to a gene. From germline, CDR1 is DFQATT and CDR2 SNEGSKA (reference sequence). This CDR3 region has 15 residues. The CDR3 DNA sequence: TGCAGTGCTAGAAAACCGGGACTAGCGGCCTACGGGCAGTACTTC. This codes for CSARKPGLAAYGQYF.

This clonotype was counted only a few times. The rearrangement uses TRBV7-2 and TRBJ2-3, with TRBD2 matching 13 bases. The CDR3 length is 18 residues. In germline, CDR1 is SGHTA, CDR2 FQGNSA. The ends lost 0 bases at V and 1 base at J; junction bases unmatched: 4. CDR3 sequence: CASSLAGLAGVGTDTQYF. The CDR3, as DNA: TGTGCCAGCAGCTTAGCCGGACTAGCGGGGGTTGGCACAGATACGCAGTATTTT.

In DNA form, the CDR3 reads TGTGCCAGCGGGACTAGCGGGTTTACCTACAATGAGCAGTTCTTC. Its protein product is CASGTSGFTYNEQFF. The chain has TRBV6-2 or TRBV6-3 and TRBJ2-1, with TRBD2 identical over 12 bases. The CDR3 runs to 15 residues. The germline CDR1 and CDR2 sequences are MNHEY and SVGEGT. V dropped 8 bases and J dropped 2; count of bases not matched to a gene: 4.

This clonotype was seen more than once but under ten times. The chain joins TRBV5-6 to TRBJ2-7, with 8 bases lining up with TRBD1. Germline CDR1 SGHDT, CDR2 YYEEEE. The CDR3 length is 13 residues. The V and J ends lost 2 bases and 5 bases, in that order; junction bases with no gene match: 3. CDR3 loop: CASSFWTGNEQYF. The CDR3 nucleotides are TGTGCCAGCAGCTTTTGGACAGGGAACGAGCAGTACTTC. Complete variable domain (other parts from reference TRBV5-6 and TRBJ2-7): DAGVTQSPTHLIKTRGQQVTLRCSPKSGHDTVSWYQQALGQGPQFIFQYYEEEERQRGNFPDRFSGHQFPNYSSELNVNALLLGDSALYLCASSFWTGNEQYFGPGTRLTVT.

To note about this clonotype: Its ends do not fully match the called genes, so a read error is possible. J is TRBJ1-4 and V is TRBV4-1, with D uncertain. In germline, CDR1 is MGHRA, CDR2 YSYEKL. The CDR3 extends over 18 amino acids. The CDR3 here is CANSQVVLGGHRNEKLFF. In nucleotides, the CDR3 is TGCGCCAACAGCCAAGTAGTGCTTGGCGGGCATCGAAATGAAAAACTGTTTTTT.

A few counts support this clonotype. The chain employs TRBV5-1 and TRBJ2-1; no definite D call. Germline V gene data show CDR1 as SGHRS and CDR2 as YFSETQ. The V end was cut by 2 bases, the J end by 8 bases, with 17 bases between. This CDR3 spans 15 amino acids. In DNA, the CDR3 is TGCGCCAGCAGCTTTAGAGGTATCGGTAGGGATGAGCAGTTCTTC. Its translation: CASSFRGIGRDEQFF.

This sequence joins TRBV11-3 and TRBJ2-1; 9 nucleotides match TRBD1. CDR1 SGHNT and CDR2 YENEEA come from the germline V gene. The CDR3 loop spans 15 amino acids. V gave up 5 bases and J gave up 6 bases; unmatched junction bases: 8. CDR3 bases: TGTGCCAGCAGCACAGTACAGGGGGCCCCCAATGAGCAGTTCTTC. Translating gives CASSTVQGAPNEQFF.

This clonotype was detected a few times. The rearrangement joins TRBV10-1 to TRBJ2-3; a possible D gene is TRBD2 (6 bases). The CDR3 is 15 amino acids. The germline CDR1 and CDR2 sequences are WNHNN and SYGVQD (reference sequence). V lost 5 bases, J lost 2 bases, and 14 bases lay in between. The CDR3 DNA sequence: TGCGCCAGCAGTCCTGAACTAGCCCCCACAGATACGCAGTATTTT. Protein product: CASSPELAPTDTQYF.

CDR3 in amino acids: CASSQGGGGVKNEQFF. CDR3 sequence (DNA): TGTGCCAGCAGCCAAGGAGGCGGGGGGGTTAAGAATGAGCAGTTCTTC. The chain couples TRBV4-2 to TRBJ2-1; TRBD2 aligns across 9 bases. The germline V gene has CDR1 LGHNA and CDR2 YNFKEQ. V dropped 1 base and J dropped 7; count of bases not matched to a gene: 8. This CDR3 comprises 16 residues.

This chain uses TRBV20-1 with TRBJ1-2, with 7 bases lining up with TRBD1. V was clipped by 1 base and J by 1 base; unmatched bases: 9. CDR1 and CDR2 from the germline V gene are DFQATT and SNEGSKA (reference sequence). The CDR3 runs to 16 residues. The CDR3 region is CSARGRGAGGNYGYTF. The CDR3, as DNA: TGCAGTGCTAGAGGCCGCGGGGCAGGGGGTAACTATGGCTACACCTTC.